This T cell receptor beta chain stems from a study of cytomegalovirus exposure and HLA in healthy donors. The study ran its PCR with 60 Vbeta and 13 Jbeta primers. The repertoire was sequenced with immunoSEQ multiplex PCR; TCRdb's copy has only in-frame clones and lacks some. Among about 120,000 clones listed, about 76% were seen once. This clone has just one count. Its target is not known. The germline CDR1 and CDR2 sequences are SGHRS and YFSETQ. CDR3 size: 15 residues. The V and J ends lost 1 base and 1 base respectively, with 11 bases between them. Whole-study findings and limits: At a 0.05 false discovery rate, a later analysis found over 15,000 TCR beta sequences to be associated with HLA alleles. The authors considered a cluster of highly shared sequence variants likely to be a sequencing artifact.

The chain combines TRBV5-1 with TRBJ1-1; no reliable D call. The clonotype originates from a man aged 55-75 years in good health and CMV-seropositive. The sequencing input was PBMCs. The CDR3: CASSLKEVQNTEAFF. DNA of the CDR3: TGCGCCAGCAGCTTGAAGGAGGTTCAGAACACTGAAGCTTTCTTT.